These T cell receptor beta chains were read from a single sample in a study of cytomegalovirus exposure and HLA in healthy donors. TCRdb keeps only in-frame clones here, not all; method: immunoSEQ multiplex PCR. This sample carries some 120,000 clones, about four fifths of them seen once, and the ten largest clones take 5% to 6%. Sequencing was performed on PBMCs. All receptors come from a man aged 25-45 years in good health and CMV-seronegative. CDR3s include the opening cysteine and the closing phenylalanine or tryptophan. A D gene is named only where the DNA matches it firmly. Only part of the rows carry a size: once, few, many, or a class if the clone is expanded.

abundance: NA; v_gene: TRBV25-1; j_gene: TRBJ1-2; d_gene: NA; len: 13; CDR3nt: TGTGCCAGCAGTGAATATCCCCAATATGGCTACACCTTC; CDR3aa: CASSEYPQYGYTF
abundance: NA; v_gene: TRBV30; j_gene: TRBJ1-2; d_gene: TRBD1; len: 14; CDR3nt: TGTGCCTGGAGTGATACAGGGGGCCGGTATGGCTACACCTTC; CDR3aa: CAWSDTGGRYGYTF
abundance: NA; v_gene: TRBV2; j_gene: TRBJ1-1; d_gene: TRBD1; len: 14; CDR3nt: TGTGCCAGCAGTTTAACCGGGACAGGGAATGAAGCTTTCTTT; CDR3aa: CASSLTGTGNEAFF
abundance: NA; v_gene: TRBV29-1; j_gene: TRBJ2-7; d_gene: TRBD2; len: 13; CDR3nt: TGCAGCGTAATAGCGGGGAACTCCTACGAGCAGTACTTC; CDR3aa: CSVIAGNSYEQYF
abundance: NA; v_gene: TRBV5-4; j_gene: TRBJ1-1; d_gene: NA; len: 15; CDR3nt: TGTGCCAGCCAAGGAGGAATAGCCATGAACACTGAAGCTTTCTTT; CDR3aa: CASQGGIAMNTEAFF
abundance: NA; v_gene: TRBV4-3; j_gene: TRBJ1-5; d_gene: TRBD1; len: 14; CDR3nt: TGCGCCAGCAGCCAGGGGACAGGGGGTCAGCCCCAGCATTTT; CDR3aa: CASSQGTGGQPQHF
abundance: once; v_gene: TRBV7-2; j_gene: TRBJ1-5; d_gene: TRBD1; len: 13; CDR3nt: TGTGCCAGCAGTCCTGACAGGGATCAGCCCCAGCATTTT; CDR3aa: CASSPDRDQPQHF
abundance: NA; v_gene: TRBV13; j_gene: TRBJ2-3; d_gene: NA; len: 14; CDR3nt: TGTGCCAGCAGCTTAGGCCGAGGTGCAGATACGCAGTATTTT; CDR3aa: CASSLGRGADTQYF
abundance: NA; v_gene: TRBV5-6; j_gene: TRBJ2-1; d_gene: TRBD1; len: 17; CDR3nt: TGTGCCAGCAGCTTGGGGCCCTCCGGGACAGGGAGAAATGAGCAGTTCTTC; CDR3aa: CASSLGPSGTGRNEQFF
abundance: NA; v_gene: TRBV21-1; j_gene: TRBJ2-4; d_gene: NA; len: 13; CDR3nt: TGTGCCAGCAGGGGGAGGGCCGGAAACATTCAGTACTTC; CDR3aa: CASRGRAGNIQYF
abundance: NA; v_gene: TRBV5-4; j_gene: TRBJ2-7; d_gene: TRBD2; len: 14; CDR3nt: TGTGCCAGCAGCTTGACTAGCGGCCCCTACGAGCAGTACTTC; CDR3aa: CASSLTSGPYEQYF
abundance: NA; v_gene: TRBV2; j_gene: TRBJ2-3; d_gene: NA; len: 15; CDR3nt: TGTGCCAGCAGTCCGACAGGAAATTTCCCAGATACGCAGTATTTT; CDR3aa: CASSPTGNFPDTQYF
abundance: NA; v_gene: TRBV9; j_gene: TRBJ1-2; d_gene: NA; len: 15; CDR3nt: TGTGCCAGCAGCTACAGGGCTTTAGCTAACTATGGCTACACCTTC; CDR3aa: CASSYRALANYGYTF
abundance: NA; v_gene: TRBV28; j_gene: TRBJ1-1; d_gene: TRBD1; len: 15; CDR3nt: TGTGCCAGCAGTTCCCCGGGACAGGGGAACACTGAAGCTTTCTTT; CDR3aa: CASSSPGQGNTEAFF
abundance: NA; v_gene: TRBV5-1; j_gene: TRBJ2-7; d_gene: NA; len: 14; CDR3nt: TGCGCCAGCAGCTTCTCCGGAGCTGTCTACGAGCAGTACTTC; CDR3aa: CASSFSGAVYEQYF
abundance: NA; v_gene: TRBV6-1; j_gene: TRBJ2-7; d_gene: NA; len: 13; CDR3nt: TGTGCCAGCAGTGAGACGTGGGCTCGGGAGCAGTACTTC; CDR3aa: CASSETWAREQYF
abundance: few; v_gene: TRBV2; j_gene: TRBJ1-6; d_gene: NA; len: 11; CDR3nt: TGTGCCAGGGACATCACTTCACCCCTCCACTTT; CDR3aa: CARDITSPLHF
abundance: NA; v_gene: TRBV5-1; j_gene: TRBJ2-4; d_gene: NA; len: 14; CDR3nt: TGCGCCAGCAGCTTGAACAGGGATTACGGCATTCAGTACTTC; CDR3aa: CASSLNRDYGIQYF
abundance: NA; v_gene: TRBV29-1; j_gene: TRBJ2-7; d_gene: TRBD2; len: 14; CDR3nt: TGCAGCGTGCTCCTAGCGGAGAGCTCCTACGAGCAGTACTTC; CDR3aa: CSVLLAESSYEQYF
abundance: NA; v_gene: TRBV9; j_gene: TRBJ2-7; d_gene: TRBD2; len: 16; CDR3nt: TGTGCCAGCAGCGTAGGAGGCCTAGCGGGTTCCTACGAGCAGTACTTC; CDR3aa: CASSVGGLAGSYEQYF
abundance: NA; v_gene: TRBV5-1; j_gene: TRBJ2-1; d_gene: NA; len: 15; CDR3nt: TGCGCCAGCAGCTTGACAGGGCAAACCGGCAATGAGCAGTTCTTC; CDR3aa: CASSLTGQTGNEQFF
abundance: NA; v_gene: TRBV4-1; j_gene: TRBJ1-1; d_gene: NA; len: 14; CDR3nt: TGCGCCAGCAGCCAAGATATGCTAAACACTGAAGCTTTCTTT; CDR3aa: CASSQDMLNTEAFF
abundance: NA; v_gene: TRBV4-3; j_gene: TRBJ2-7; d_gene: TRBD1; len: 15; CDR3nt: TGCGCCAGCAGCCGCGCGGGACAGGGGGCCAACGAGCAGTACTTC; CDR3aa: CASSRAGQGANEQYF
abundance: NA; v_gene: TRBV10-3; j_gene: TRBJ2-5; d_gene: NA; len: 14; CDR3nt: TGTGCCATCAGTGTCCAGGGGAGTCAAGAGACCCAGTACTTC; CDR3aa: CAISVQGSQETQYF
abundance: few; v_gene: TRBV5-4; j_gene: TRBJ2-1; d_gene: NA; len: 15; CDR3nt: TGTGCCAGCAGCTCGTGGGCTAACGAAAACAATGAGCAGTTCTTC; CDR3aa: CASSSWANENNEQFF
abundance: NA; v_gene: TRBV6-4; j_gene: TRBJ1-6; d_gene: TRBD1; len: 15; CDR3nt: TGTGCCAGCAGTGACGGACAGGGAACTTATTCACCCCTCCACTTT; CDR3aa: CASSDGQGTYSPLHF
abundance: NA; v_gene: TRBV4-1; j_gene: TRBJ1-3; d_gene: NA; len: 15; CDR3nt: TGCGCCAGCAGCCAAGCCGGGATTGCTGGAAACACCATATATTTT; CDR3aa: CASSQAGIAGNTIYF
abundance: NA; v_gene: TRBV14; j_gene: TRBJ2-7; d_gene: NA; len: 12; CDR3nt: TGTGCCAGCAGCCAAGGGGTGCGGGAGCAGTACTTC; CDR3aa: CASSQGVREQYF
abundance: NA; v_gene: TRBV6-1; j_gene: TRBJ1-4; d_gene: NA; len: 14; CDR3nt: TGTGCCAGCAGTGACGTCAGATGGAGGGAAAAACTGTTTTTT; CDR3aa: CASSDVRWREKLFF
abundance: NA; v_gene: TRBV29-1; j_gene: TRBJ2-7; d_gene: NA; len: 14; CDR3nt: TGCAGCGTTGAGGTGGGGGACTTAAACTACGAGCAGTACTTC; CDR3aa: CSVEVGDLNYEQYF
abundance: few; v_gene: TRBV28; j_gene: TRBJ2-7; d_gene: NA; len: 18; CDR3nt: TGTGCCAGCAGTCCTCAGCCCGCGAGAGGGGGTTCAACCTACGAGCAGTACTTC; CDR3aa: CASSPQPARGGSTYEQYF
abundance: NA; v_gene: TRBV30; j_gene: TRBJ2-7; d_gene: TRBD2; len: 14; CDR3nt: TGTGCCTGCAGAGAGAGTAGCGGGAGTTACGAGCAGTACTTC; CDR3aa: CACRESSGSYEQYF
abundance: NA; v_gene: TRBV7-2; j_gene: TRBJ2-7; d_gene: TRBD1; len: 12; CDR3nt: TGTGCCAGCAGGGTCGGGACAGCCGAGCAGTACTTC; CDR3aa: CASRVGTAEQYF
abundance: NA; v_gene: TRBV10-3; j_gene: TRBJ1-1; d_gene: NA; len: 14; CDR3nt: TGTGCCATCAGTGAGAGTAAAGGGAGCACTGAAGCTTTCTTT; CDR3aa: CAISESKGSTEAFF
abundance: NA; v_gene: TRBV9; j_gene: TRBJ2-2; d_gene: NA; len: 15; CDR3nt: TGTGCCAGCAGCGTAGAAGGCGCGGACACCGGGGAGCTGTTTTTT; CDR3aa: CASSVEGADTGELFF
abundance: NA; v_gene: TRBV5-6; j_gene: TRBJ2-1; d_gene: NA; len: 16; CDR3nt: TGTGCCAGCAGCTTCAAAGGGGTTCCTTTTAACAATGAGCAGTTCTTC; CDR3aa: CASSFKGVPFNNEQFF
abundance: once; v_gene: TRBV7-2; j_gene: TRBJ1-1; d_gene: NA; len: 15; CDR3nt: TGTGCCAGCAGCTTAGAAGGGGCCAGGAACACTGAAGCTTTCTTT; CDR3aa: CASSLEGARNTEAFF
abundance: NA; v_gene: TRBV11-2; j_gene: TRBJ2-7; d_gene: TRBD1; len: 12; CDR3nt: TGTGCCAGCAGCTCAGAGGGACAGAAGCAGTACTTC; CDR3aa: CASSSEGQKQYF
abundance: NA; v_gene: TRBV4-3; j_gene: TRBJ2-1; d_gene: TRBD2; len: 14; CDR3nt: TGCGCCAGCAGCCAAGATTGGGGGGGGAATGAGCAGTTCTTC; CDR3aa: CASSQDWGGNEQFF
abundance: NA; v_gene: TRBV11-2; j_gene: TRBJ1-6; d_gene: NA; len: 17; CDR3nt: TGTGCCAGCAGCCGGGGGGCAGGGGCCCCCAATAATTCACCCCTCCACTTT; CDR3aa: CASSRGAGAPNNSPLHF
abundance: NA; v_gene: TRBV19; j_gene: TRBJ2-5; d_gene: TRBD1; len: 16; CDR3nt: TGTGCCAGTAGTATAGGGACAGGGGGCCAACAAGAGACCCAGTACTTC; CDR3aa: CASSIGTGGQQETQYF
abundance: NA; v_gene: TRBV18; j_gene: TRBJ2-2; d_gene: NA; len: 13; CDR3nt: TGTGCCAGCTCACCCGGACAGCTGGGGGAGCTGTTTTTT; CDR3aa: CASSPGQLGELFF
abundance: few; v_gene: TRBV10-1; j_gene: TRBJ1-1; d_gene: NA; len: 13; CDR3nt: TGCGCCAGGGAAGCGGGGGGTAACACTGAAGCTTTCTTT; CDR3aa: CAREAGGNTEAFF
abundance: once; v_gene: TRBV29-1; j_gene: TRBJ2-5; d_gene: NA; len: 13; CDR3nt: TGCAGCGTTGCGAAGGCAGGGGTAGAGACCCAGTACTTC; CDR3aa: CSVAKAGVETQYF
abundance: NA; v_gene: TRBV6-6; j_gene: TRBJ2-7; d_gene: TRBD2; len: 15; CDR3nt: TGTGCCAGCAGGGGACCGGGACTAGTGAACTACGAGCAGTACTTC; CDR3aa: CASRGPGLVNYEQYF
abundance: NA; v_gene: TRBV7-9; j_gene: TRBJ1-1; d_gene: NA; len: 12; CDR3nt: TGTGCCAGCAGCTCCGAGCGGCCCGGAGCTTTCTTT; CDR3aa: CASSSERPGAFF